This is a list of T cell receptor beta chains from one sample in a study of blood T cells in healthy people across ages. Each CDR3 protein is one row after TCRdb ran MiXCR on the 5' RACE reads. This table holds 800,000 to 950,000 distinct CDR3 sequences, about 28% found once. This sample also belongs to another study, concerning T cells of mothers and their children.

Sequenced input: blood. These receptor sequences come from a woman in her forties in good health. Each CDR3 is given with its conserved first and last residue. Fields, in order: D gene, J gene, V gene, clone size, CDR3 protein, CDR3 DNA. D genes are given only for firm matches. Clone size appears in some rows only: once, few, many, or a class for an expanded clone.

>TRBD1|TRBJ2-4|TRBV9|once
CAGSTPKGGQGAGGNIQYF
TGTGCCGGCAGCACCCCAAAAGGTGGACAGGGGGCGGGGGGAAACATTCAGTACTTC
>.|TRBJ2-1|TRBV4-2|.
CASSPDTSSYNEQFF
TGTGCCAGCAGCCCGGACACAAGCTCCTACAATGAGCAGTTCTTC
>.|TRBJ1-5|TRBV7-9|few
CASSLGEISNQPQHF
TGTGCCAGCAGCTTAGGCGAGATTAGCAATCAGCCCCAGCATTTT
>TRBD1|TRBJ1-2|TRBV28|.
CASSQTGGFVSYTF
TGTGCCAGCAGTCAGACAGGGGGGTTTGTTAGCTACACCTTC
>TRBD1|TRBJ2-3|TRBV14|.
CASSHGQGAGDTQYF
TGTGCCAGCAGCCACGGACAGGGGGCAGGAGATACGCAGTATTTT
>.|TRBJ2-5|TRBV19|few
CASSDWFGRRGTQYF
TGTGCCAGTAGTGATTGGTTCGGGCGCCGAGGGACCCAGTACTTC
>TRBD1|TRBJ2-7|TRBV19|many
CASSTGQAVSEQYF
TGTGCCAGTAGTACCGGACAGGCCGTGAGCGAGCAGTACTTC
>TRBD2|TRBJ2-7|TRBV11-2|.
CAGSRIAGGFNEQYF
TGTGCCGGCAGCCGAATAGCGGGGGGTTTCAATGAGCAGTACTTC
>TRBD2|TRBJ2-3|TRBV27|few
CASSHSGGALGAQYF
TGTGCCAGCAGCCATAGCGGGGGGGCCCTCGGGGCGCAGTATTTT
>TRBD1|TRBJ2-1|TRBV24-1|.
CATSDSDRDNEQFF
TGTGCCACCAGTGACTCGGACAGGGACAATGAGCAGTTCTTC
>.|TRBJ1-4|TRBV5-1|many
CASSQGGVDEKLFF
TGCGCCAGCAGCCAGGGAGGGGTGGATGAAAAACTGTTTTTT
>TRBD1|TRBJ2-1|TRBV6-2/TRBV6-3|.
CATLPGQMTYNEQFF
TGTGCCACCCTTCCGGGACAGATGACCTACAATGAGCAGTTCTTC
>.|TRBJ2-5|TRBV5-1|.
CASSLQLETQYF
TGCGCCAGCAGCTTGCAGTTGGAGACCCAGTACTTC
>TRBD1|TRBJ2-7|TRBV19|.
CASRPEGAIIHEQYF
TGTGCCAGTAGACCTGAGGGGGCGATAATCCACGAGCAGTACTTC
>.|TRBJ2-7|TRBV7-9|few
CASSSGLGDEQYF
TGTGCCAGCAGCTCCGGACTCGGGGACGAGCAGTACTTC
>.|TRBJ2-7|TRBV16|.
CASSQFPGQRAFIYNEQYF
TGTGCCAGCAGCCAATTTCCCGGACAGCGGGCCTTTATATACAATGAGCAGTACTTC
>.|TRBJ2-7|TRBV5-5|many
CASNDPAGWLGQYF
TGTGCCAGCAACGACCCGGCGGGTTGGTTGGGGCAGTACTTC
>.|TRBJ2-2|TRBV28|.
CASSFGVTGELFF
TGTGCCAGCAGTTTCGGGGTTACCGGGGAGCTGTTTTTT
>.|TRBJ2-7|TRBV12-3/TRBV12-4|many
CASSLERIWYEQYF
TGTGCCAGCAGTTTAGAAAGGATCTGGTACGAGCAGTACTTC
>.|TRBJ1-5|TRBV12-3/TRBV12-4|.
CASSLVIGNQPQHF
TGTGCCAGCAGTTTGGTTATAGGGAATCAGCCCCAGCATTTT
>.|TRBJ2-6|TRBV28|.
CASIRRAAGANVLTF
TGTGCCAGCATTCGCAGGGCTGCTGGGGCCAACGTCCTGACTTTC
>TRBD1|TRBJ1-4|TRBV7-8|.
CASRLQGIGEKLFF
TGTGCCAGCAGGTTACAGGGGATCGGTGAAAAACTGTTTTTT
>TRBD2|TRBJ2-7|TRBV7-2|few
CASSSLTSGIGEQYF
TGTGCCAGCAGCTCCCTGACTAGCGGGATTGGCGAGCAGTACTTC
>TRBD2|TRBJ2-3|TRBV6-6|.
CASRRTSGGSTDTQYF
TGTGCCAGCAGAAGGACTAGCGGGGGAAGCACAGATACGCAGTATTTT
>.|TRBJ1-1|TRBV11-1|few
CASSLARGKVNTEAFF
TGTGCCAGCAGCTTAGCGCGGGGGAAGGTGAACACTGAAGCTTTCTTT
>.|TRBJ1-2|TRBV5-1|.
CASSLGEEGTSGYTF
TGCGCCAGCAGCTTGGGCGAGGAGGGGACGAGTGGCTACACCTTC
>.|TRBJ1-1|TRBV29-1|few
CSVRPDGGPYTEAFF
TGCAGCGTACGCCCGGACGGGGGGCCGTACACTGAAGCTTTCTTT
>TRBD1|TRBJ1-2|TRBV24-1|.
CATSDPGTGSSNYGYTF
TGTGCCACCAGTGATCCCGGGACAGGGTCTTCTAACTATGGCTACACCTTC
>TRBD1|TRBJ2-7|TRBV11-1|once
CASGPGQGARDEQYF
TGTGCCAGCGGCCCCGGTCAGGGGGCCAGGGACGAGCAGTACTTC
>.|TRBJ1-2|TRBV20-1|many
CSARDRGSYGYTF
TGCAGTGCTAGAGATCGGGGGAGCTATGGCTACACCTTC
>TRBD1|TRBJ1-1|TRBV28|many
CASTMTGPNTEAFF
TGTGCCAGCACAATGACAGGGCCGAACACTGAAGCTTTCTTT
>.|TRBJ2-7|TRBV7-2|many
CASSSYRAAGDAWIYEQYF
TGTGCCAGCAGCTCTTATAGGGCGGCTGGCGACGCCTGGATCTACGAGCAGTACTTC
>.|TRBJ2-5|TRBV5-1|few
CASSLAGLPQETQYF
TGCGCCAGCAGCTTGGCCGGGCTGCCTCAAGAGACCCAGTACTTC
>.|TRBJ2-3|TRBV4-3|many
CASSRSDGHTDTQYF
TGCGCCAGCAGCCGATCGGACGGACACACAGATACGCAGTATTTT
>TRBD2|TRBJ2-3|TRBV5-1|.
CASKTSGGLRTDTQYF
TGCGCCAGCAAAACTAGCGGGGGCCTCCGCACAGATACGCAGTATTTT
>.|TRBJ2-3|TRBV10-3|.
CAISESNTLTDTQYF
TGTGCCATCAGTGAGTCGAACACTCTCACAGATACGCAGTATTTT
>.|TRBJ1-1|TRBV6-5|many
CASSYRRVGATEAFF
TGTGCCAGCAGTTACCGTAGGGTGGGGGCGACTGAAGCTTTCTTT
>.|TRBJ2-7|TRBV28|many
CASSFRGRRSYEQYF
TGTGCCAGCAGTTTCCGGGGTCGGAGGTCCTACGAGCAGTACTTC
>.|TRBJ1-2|TRBV6-1|many
CASSEAAGDGYTF
TGTGCCAGCAGTGAAGCGGCAGGGGATGGCTACACCTTC
>TRBD1|TRBJ2-3|TRBV4-1|.
CASSPAQQGFTDTQYF
TGCGCCAGCAGCCCTGCCCAACAGGGGTTCACAGATACGCAGTATTTT
>.|TRBJ1-5|TRBV20-1|.
CSASDGSNQPQHF
TGCAGTGCTTCCGACGGAAGCAATCAGCCCCAGCATTTT
>.|TRBJ2-7|TRBV6-6|many
CASNLYPFTYEQYF
TGTGCCAGCAATTTATATCCTTTTACCTACGAGCAGTACTTC
>.|TRBJ2-7|TRBV29-1|many
CSVEDRGGGRTVEQYF
TGCAGCGTTGAAGATCGAGGTGGGGGACGAACTGTCGAGCAGTACTTC